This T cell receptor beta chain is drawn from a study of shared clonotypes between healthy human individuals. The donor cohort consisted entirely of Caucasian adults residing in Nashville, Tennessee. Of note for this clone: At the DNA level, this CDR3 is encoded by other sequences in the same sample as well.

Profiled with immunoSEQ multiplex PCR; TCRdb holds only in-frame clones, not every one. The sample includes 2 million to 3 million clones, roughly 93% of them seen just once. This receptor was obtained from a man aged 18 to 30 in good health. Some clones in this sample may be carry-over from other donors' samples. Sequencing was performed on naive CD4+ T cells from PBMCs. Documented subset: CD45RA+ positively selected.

As DNA, the CDR3 is TGTGCCAGCAGGACTAGCACAGATACGCAGTATTTT. Its protein product is CASRTSTDTQYF. The chain joins TRBV28 to TRBJ2-3; D remains unclear. Trimming cost V 6 bases and J 0 bases, with 4 bases left between them. Germline CDR1 reads MDHEN; CDR2 reads SYDVKM. The CDR3 has 12 residues.